The T cell receptor (beta chain) described here comes from a study of blood T cell repertoires in COVID-19. About the study: T cells, B-cell-depleted T cells, or PBMCs supplied cDNA or gDNA.

Germline CDR1 is MNHEY and CDR2 is SMNVEV (reference sequence). This CDR3 comprises 14 residues. With 6 bases removed from V and 3 bases from J, the gap between germline ends came to 12 bases. In the original processing: Amplification from reference gene primers served as the basis for estimated nucleated cell counts. Produced via immunoSEQ multiplex PCR; TCRdb's table is partial and in-frame only. Clone size and the V and J calls come from that table; the DNA yielded D and trimming. The data show roughly 300,000 clones, around four fifths seen once. The chain joins TRBV27 to TRBJ1-3, with D maybe TRBD1 (5 bases). This TCR was sampled from a woman in her fifties or sixties with acute or convalescent COVID-19. Sequencing was performed on peripheral blood. CDR3 loop: CASSGRGGGNTIYF. In nucleotides, the CDR3 is TGTGCCAGCAGCGGGCGGGGCGGTGGAAACACCATATATTTT.